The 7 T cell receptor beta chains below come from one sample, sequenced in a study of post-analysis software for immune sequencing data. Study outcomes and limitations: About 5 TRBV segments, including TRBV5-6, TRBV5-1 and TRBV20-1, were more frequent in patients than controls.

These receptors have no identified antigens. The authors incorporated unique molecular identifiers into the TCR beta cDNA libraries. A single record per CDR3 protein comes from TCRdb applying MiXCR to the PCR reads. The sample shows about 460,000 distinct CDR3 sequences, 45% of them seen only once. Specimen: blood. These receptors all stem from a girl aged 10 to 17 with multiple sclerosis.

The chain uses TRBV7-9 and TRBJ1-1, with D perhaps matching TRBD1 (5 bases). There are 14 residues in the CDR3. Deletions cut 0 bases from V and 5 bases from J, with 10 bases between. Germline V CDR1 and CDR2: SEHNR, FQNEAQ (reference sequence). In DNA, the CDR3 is TGTGCCAGCAGCTTAGCCTCAGGGAGAACTGAAGCTTTCTTT. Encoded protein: CASSLASGRTEAFF.

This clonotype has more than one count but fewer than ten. CDR3 sequence reads: CASSDRGGPSYEQYF. The CDR3 DNA is TGCGCCAGCAGTGATCGGGGAGGGCCGTCATACGAGCAGTACTTC. This chain links TRBV10-1 with TRBJ2-7; 7 bases align to TRBD2. CDR3 length: 15 residues. Germline values: CDR1 WNHNN, CDR2 SYGVQD (reference sequence). Trimming cost V 3 bases and J 4 bases; bases outside gene matches: 9.

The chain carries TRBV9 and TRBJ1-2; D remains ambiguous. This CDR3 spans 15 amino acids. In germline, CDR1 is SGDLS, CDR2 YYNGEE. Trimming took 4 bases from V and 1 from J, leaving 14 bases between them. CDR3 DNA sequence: TGTGCCAGCAGCTCCCCCGAGTTGGATAACTATGGCTACACCTTC. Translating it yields CASSSPELDNYGYTF.

The CDR3 DNA reads as TGTGCCACAACAAGGACATCGGGGGAGACCCAGTACTTC. It is translated as CATTRTSGETQYF. The genes are TRBV5-5 and TRBJ2-5; D is possibly TRBD1 or TRBD2 (5 bases each). Trimming pared 9 bases from V and 5 bases from J, leaving 17 bases between. This CDR3 has 13 amino acids. The germline gives CDR1 SGHKS, CDR2 YYEKEE (reference sequence).

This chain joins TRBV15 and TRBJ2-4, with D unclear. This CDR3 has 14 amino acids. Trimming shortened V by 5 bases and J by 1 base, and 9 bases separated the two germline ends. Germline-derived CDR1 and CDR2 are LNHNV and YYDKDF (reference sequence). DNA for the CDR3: TGTGCCACCAGCCCCGTCTTGGCCAAAAACATTCAGTACTTC. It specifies CATSPVLAKNIQYF. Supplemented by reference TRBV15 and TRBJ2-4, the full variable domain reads DAMVIQNPRYQVTQFGKPVTLSCSQTLNHNVMYWYQQKSSQAPKLLFHYYDKDFNNEADTPDNFQSRRPNTSFCFLDIRSPGLGDTAMYLCATSPVLAKNIQYFGAGTRLSVL.

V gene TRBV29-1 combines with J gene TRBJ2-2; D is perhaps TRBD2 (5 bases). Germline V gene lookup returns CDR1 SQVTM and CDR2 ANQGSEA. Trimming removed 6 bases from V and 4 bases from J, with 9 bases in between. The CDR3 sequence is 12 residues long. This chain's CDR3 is CSVRGSTGELFF. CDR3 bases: TGCAGCGTGAGAGGGAGCACCGGGGAGCTGTTTTTT.

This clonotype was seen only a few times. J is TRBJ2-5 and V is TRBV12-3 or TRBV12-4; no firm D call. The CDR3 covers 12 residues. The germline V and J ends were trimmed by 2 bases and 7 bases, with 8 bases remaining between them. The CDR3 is CASSLIAATQYF. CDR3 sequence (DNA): TGTGCCAGCAGTTTAATAGCTGCGACCCAGTACTTC.